This T cell receptor (beta chain) derives from a study of CD8+CD57+ T cells in acquired aplastic anemia. Study summary: Sorting CD4+ and CD8+ cells gave DNA averaging around 3 ug. Findings of the study overall: In common between the patients and the controls were nearly 30 CD8+ CDR3 sequences.

Per germline, CDR1 SGDLS and CDR2 YYNGEE. J was trimmed by 6 bases and V by 4 bases; bases with no gene match: 7. The CDR3 contains 14 residues. Genomic DNA provided the template from which TCR beta VDJ and CDR3 profiles were obtained. TCRdb reprocessed the reads via MiXCR and lists one record per CDR3 protein. The sample has approximately 180,000 distinct CDR3 sequences; 40% to 50% are singletons. Concerning this clonotype itself: Its antigen is not known.

Patients chosen for sequencing had CD8+CD57+ cells that had expanded, as shown by flow cytometry. Among the patients, none had received any therapy at the time of blood sampling. Material for sequencing was sorted CD4+, CD8+, or CD8+CD57+ T cells (not recorded which) from PBMCs. The J gene is TRBJ2-7, the V gene TRBV9, with 10 bases identical to TRBD1. The origin of this receptor is a human donor with aplastic anemia. CDR3 sequence: CASSSDRGPPEQYF. The CDR3 nucleotides read TGTGCCAGCAGCTCAGACAGGGGGCCACCCGAGCAGTACTTC.